Reported below is one TCR beta chain. The data were obtained in a study of blood T cell repertoires in COVID-19. Study context: Samples representing acute and convalescent COVID-19 were sourced from the United States, Italy and Spain. T cells, B-cell-depleted T cells, or PBMCs provided the cDNA or gDNA that served as material.

In the original analysis: Counts of nucleated cells, estimated from reference gene primer amplification, were obtained. Assay used: immunoSEQ multiplex PCR; TCRdb lists only in-frame clones, some missing. V and J calls and clone size are copied from that table; D and trimming were computed from the DNA. The table includes roughly 95,000 clones, just over 90% detected once. The CDR3 totals 14 residues. J gave up 0 bases and V 5 bases, and 4 bases lay outside the gene matches. Germline assignment: CDR1 KGHSH and CDR2 LQKENI. The source material was peripheral blood. This TCR came from a woman aged 50 to 60 in a cohort sampled during active COVID-19. This sequence joins TRBV18 and TRBJ2-7; 7 positions agree with TRBD2. CDR3: CASSSRLASYEQYF. The DNA for the CDR3 is TGTGCCAGCTCAAGCAGACTAGCCTCCTACGAGCAGTACTTC. The variable domain in full, completed from reference TRBV18 and TRBJ2-7, reads NAGVMQNPRHLVRRRGQEARLRCSPMKGHSHVYWYRQLPEEGLKFMVYLQKENIIDESGMPKERFSAEFPKEGPSILRIQQVVRGDSAAYFCASSSRLASYEQYFGPGTRLTVT.